Sequencing of this TCR beta chain was carried out in a study of blood T cell repertoires in COVID-19. The ends were cut back, 7 bases at V and 4 bases at J, with 16 bases in the middle. There are 14 residues in the CDR3. Germline V gene sequence: CDR1 SGHVS, CDR2 FQNEAQ. The assay was immunoSEQ multiplex PCR, and TCRdb's table has in-frame clones only and misses some. Of around 150,000 clones listed, around 86% were seen once; the top ten hold roughly 9.1%. Only one count was recorded for this clone. This receptor was taken from a woman aged 60 to 75 with active or convalescent COVID-19. The sequenced sample consisted of peripheral blood. This chain joins TRBV7-8 and TRBJ1-2; no firm D call. Here the CDR3 reads CASTPEPLTYGYTF. For the CDR3, the DNA is TGTGCCAGCACCCCAGAACCCCTTACCTATGGCTACACCTTC.